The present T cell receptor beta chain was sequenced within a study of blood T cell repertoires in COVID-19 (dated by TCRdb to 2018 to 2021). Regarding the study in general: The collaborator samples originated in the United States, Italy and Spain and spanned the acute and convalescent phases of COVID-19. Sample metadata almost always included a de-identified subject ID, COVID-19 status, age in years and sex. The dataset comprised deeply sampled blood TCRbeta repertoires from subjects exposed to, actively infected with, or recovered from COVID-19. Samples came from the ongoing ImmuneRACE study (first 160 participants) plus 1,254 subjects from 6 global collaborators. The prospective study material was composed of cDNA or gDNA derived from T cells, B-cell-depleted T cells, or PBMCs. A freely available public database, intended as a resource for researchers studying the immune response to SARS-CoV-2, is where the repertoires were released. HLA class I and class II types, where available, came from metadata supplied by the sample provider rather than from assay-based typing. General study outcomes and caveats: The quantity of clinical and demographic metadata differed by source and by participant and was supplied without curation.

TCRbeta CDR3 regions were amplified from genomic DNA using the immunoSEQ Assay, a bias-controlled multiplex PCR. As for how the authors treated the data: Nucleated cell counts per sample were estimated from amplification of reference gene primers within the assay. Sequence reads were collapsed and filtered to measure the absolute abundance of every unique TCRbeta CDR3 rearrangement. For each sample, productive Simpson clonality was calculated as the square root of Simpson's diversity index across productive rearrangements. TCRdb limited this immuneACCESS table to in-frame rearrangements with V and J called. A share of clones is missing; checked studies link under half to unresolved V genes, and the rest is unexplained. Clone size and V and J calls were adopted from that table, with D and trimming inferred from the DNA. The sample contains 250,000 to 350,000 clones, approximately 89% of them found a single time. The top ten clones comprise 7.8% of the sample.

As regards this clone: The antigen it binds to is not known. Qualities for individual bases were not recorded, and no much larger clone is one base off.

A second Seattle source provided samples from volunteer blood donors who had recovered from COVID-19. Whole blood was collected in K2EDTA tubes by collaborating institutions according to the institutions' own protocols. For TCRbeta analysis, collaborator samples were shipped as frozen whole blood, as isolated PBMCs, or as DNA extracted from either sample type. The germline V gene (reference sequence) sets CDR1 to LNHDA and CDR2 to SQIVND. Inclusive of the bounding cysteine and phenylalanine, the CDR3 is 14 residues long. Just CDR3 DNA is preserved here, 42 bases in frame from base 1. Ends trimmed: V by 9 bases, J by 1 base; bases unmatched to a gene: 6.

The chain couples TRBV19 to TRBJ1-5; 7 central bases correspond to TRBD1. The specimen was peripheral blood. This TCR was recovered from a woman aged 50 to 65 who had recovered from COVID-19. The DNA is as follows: TGTGCCAGCAGTGACAGGGCGAGCAATCAGCCCCAGCATTTT. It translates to CASSDRASNQPQHF.